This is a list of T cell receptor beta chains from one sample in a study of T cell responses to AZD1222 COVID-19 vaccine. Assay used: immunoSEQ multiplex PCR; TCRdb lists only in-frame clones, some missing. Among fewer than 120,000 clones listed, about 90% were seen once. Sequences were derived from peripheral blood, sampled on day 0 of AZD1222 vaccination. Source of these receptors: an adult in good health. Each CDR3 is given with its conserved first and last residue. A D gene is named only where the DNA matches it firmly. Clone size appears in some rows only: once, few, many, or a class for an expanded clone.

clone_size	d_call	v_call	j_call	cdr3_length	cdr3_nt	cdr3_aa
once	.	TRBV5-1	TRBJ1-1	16	TGCGCCAGCAGCTTGGACCCCCTAGGGATGAACACTGAAGCTTTCTTT	CASSLDPLGMNTEAFF
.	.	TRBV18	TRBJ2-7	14	TGTGCCAGCTCACCAAGGCAGGAAGCGGGCGAGCAGTACTTC	CASSPRQEAGEQYF
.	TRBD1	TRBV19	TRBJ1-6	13	TGTGCCAGTAGTGGGACAGTCAATTCACCCCTCCACTTT	CASSGTVNSPLHF
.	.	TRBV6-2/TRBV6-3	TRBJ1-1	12	TGTGCCAGCAGTTATCCGTACACTGAAGCTTTCTTT	CASSYPYTEAFF
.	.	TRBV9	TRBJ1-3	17	TGTGCCAGCAGCGTAGCTTCCCTTCAGAGCTCTGGAAACACCATATATTTT	CASSVASLQSSGNTIYF
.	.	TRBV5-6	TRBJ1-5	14	TGTGCCAGCAGCGCGGGGGTAGGCAATCAGCCCCAGCATTTT	CASSAGVGNQPQHF
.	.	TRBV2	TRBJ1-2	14	TGTGCCAGCATCCCAGGGACTTTTGACTATGGCTACACCTTC	CASIPGTFDYGYTF
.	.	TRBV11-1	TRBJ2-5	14	TGTGCCAGCAGCTTGACCCAGCCGGGCGAGACCCAGTACTTC	CASSLTQPGETQYF
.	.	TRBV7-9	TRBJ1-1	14	TGTGCCAGCCTCGAGGGGGGCCAAGACACTGAAGCTTTCTTT	CASLEGGQDTEAFF
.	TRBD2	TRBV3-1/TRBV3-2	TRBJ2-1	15	TGTGCCAGCAGCCAAGAGACTAGCGGGGGATATGAGCAGTTCTTC	CASSQETSGGYEQFF
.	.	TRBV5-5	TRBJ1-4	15	TGTGCCAGCAGCCCTACTGGGACTGATAATGAAAAACTGTTTTTT	CASSPTGTDNEKLFF
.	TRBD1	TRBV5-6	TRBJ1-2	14	TGTGCCAGCAGTCTCCCGGGACAGGGTTATGGCTACACCTTC	CASSLPGQGYGYTF
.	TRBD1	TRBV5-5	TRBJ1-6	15	TGTGCCAGCTGGGACAGGGAGTTTTATAATTCACCCCTCCACTTT	CASWDREFYNSPLHF
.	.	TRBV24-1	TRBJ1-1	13	TGTGCCACCAGTGATGAGGAGAACACTGAAGCTTTCTTT	CATSDEENTEAFF
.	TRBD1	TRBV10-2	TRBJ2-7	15	TGCGCCAGCAGCCCCGGGACAGGGCTAGACTACGAGCAGTACTTC	CASSPGTGLDYEQYF
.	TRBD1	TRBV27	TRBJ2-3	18	TGTGCCAGCGAGAGGCACGGAGGAAAGACAGGGAGCACAGATACGCAGTATTTT	CASERHGGKTGSTDTQYF
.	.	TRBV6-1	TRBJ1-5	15	TGTGCCAGCAGTGAACCCAGTAATAGCAATCAGCCCCAGCATTTT	CASSEPSNSNQPQHF
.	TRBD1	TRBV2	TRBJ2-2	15	TGTGCCAGCAGTGTTGGACAGGGGGCGGGCGGGGAGCTGTTTTTT	CASSVGQGAGGELFF
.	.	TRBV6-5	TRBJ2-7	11	TGTGCCAGCAGTCCGGGTTCCGAGCAGTACTTC	CASSPGSEQYF
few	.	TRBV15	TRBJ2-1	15	TGTGCCACCAGCAGAGATTTAGGGCGCTACAATGAGCAGTTCTTC	CATSRDLGRYNEQFF
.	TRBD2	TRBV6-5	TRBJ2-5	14	TGTGCCAGCAGTACCGGACTAGCGGAAGAGACCCAGTACTTC	CASSTGLAEETQYF
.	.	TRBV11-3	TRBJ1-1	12	TGTGCCAGCAGCACTACAGCCGGAGGGGCTTTCTTT	CASSTTAGGAFF
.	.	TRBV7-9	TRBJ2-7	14	TGTGCCAGCAGCTTAGTCCAGGGGACCTACGAGCAGTACTTC	CASSLVQGTYEQYF
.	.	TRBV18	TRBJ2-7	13	TGTGCCAGCTCACCGACGAAGTCCTACGAGCAGTACTTC	CASSPTKSYEQYF
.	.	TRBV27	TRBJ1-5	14	TGTGCCAGCAGTCCGACAGGCGACTATCAGCCCCAGCATTTT	CASSPTGDYQPQHF
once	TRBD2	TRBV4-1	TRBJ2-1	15	TGCGCCAGCAGCCAAGTAGCGGGGGCTGGGGATGAGCAGTTCTTC	CASSQVAGAGDEQFF
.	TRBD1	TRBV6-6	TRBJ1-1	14	TGTGCCAGCAGTTACGAGACAGGGCGCGTTCAAGCTTTCTTT	CASSYETGRVQAFF
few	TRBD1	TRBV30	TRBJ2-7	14	TGTGCCTGGAGCCCAGGACAGGGGGCACACGAGCAGTACTTC	CAWSPGQGAHEQYF
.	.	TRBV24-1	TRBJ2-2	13	TGTGCCACCAGAAGCCTCCGCACCGGGGAGCTGTTTTTT	CATRSLRTGELFF
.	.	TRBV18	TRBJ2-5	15	TGTGCCAGCTCACCACCGGGGGCCAGGGGAGAGACCCAGTACTTC	CASSPPGARGETQYF
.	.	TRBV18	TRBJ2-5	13	TGTGCCAGCTCACTAGACAGGCAAGAGACCCAGTACTTC	CASSLDRQETQYF
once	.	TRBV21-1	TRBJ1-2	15	TGTGCCAGCAGCAAAGACCCTGCAGGGGAAGATGGCTACACCTTC	CASSKDPAGEDGYTF
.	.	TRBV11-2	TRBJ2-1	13	TGTGCCAGCACCCCGGGTCCCTACAATGAGCAGTTCTTC	CASTPGPYNEQFF
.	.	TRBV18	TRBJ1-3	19	TGTGCCAGCTCACTTCGGGCCCCTGGCGGCGAAAGCTCTGGAAACACCATATATTTT	CASSLRAPGGESSGNTIYF
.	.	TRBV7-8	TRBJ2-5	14	TGTGCCAGCAGCTTAGCGGCCAGGGACCAGACCCAGTACTTC	CASSLAARDQTQYF
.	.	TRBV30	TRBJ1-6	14	TGTGCCTGGCGGGTCAGACGAGAATATTCACCCCTCCACTTT	CAWRVRREYSPLHF
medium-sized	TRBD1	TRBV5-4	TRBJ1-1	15	TGTGCCAGCAGCTTGGCACAGGGGAAGAGCACTGAAGCTTTCTTT	CASSLAQGKSTEAFF
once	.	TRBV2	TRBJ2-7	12	TGTGCCAGCATCGGGCGCAGCTACGAGCAGTACTTC	CASIGRSYEQYF
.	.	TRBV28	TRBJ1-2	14	TGTGCCAGCAGTTTACAGGACCATAGGAATGGCTACACCTTC	CASSLQDHRNGYTF
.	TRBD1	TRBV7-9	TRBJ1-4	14	TGTGCCAGCACCGGGACAGGGATAGTCGAAAAACTGTTTTTT	CASTGTGIVEKLFF